Listed below are T cell receptor beta chains from one sample, sequenced in a study of identical twins. TCRdb reanalysed the 5' RACE reads using MiXCR and keeps one entry per CDR3 protein. The top ten hold about 9% of the sample, which has a few hundred thousand distinct CDR3 sequences, under 12% seen once. Input material: memory T cells sorted from blood. The receptor set was obtained from a man in his fifties or sixties in good health. CDR3s include the opening cysteine and the closing phenylalanine or tryptophan. D genes are given only for firm matches. Size values are once, few and many counts, or a class for expanded clones, and some rows have none.

D gene	V gene	CDR3 length	clone size	J gene	CDR3 DNA	CDR3 protein
NA	TRBV2	12	NA	TRBJ2-3	TGTGCCAGTCGTTTGGGGGGAAATACGCAGTATTTT	CASRLGGNTQYF
TRBD1	TRBV6-2/TRBV6-3	21	NA	TRBJ2-6	TGTGCCAGCAGTTATTATCTAAGCCCAGGGACAGGCATCTCTGGGGCCAACGTCCTGACTTTC	CASSYYLSPGTGISGANVLTF
TRBD2	TRBV28	15	many	TRBJ2-1	TGTGCCAGCAGTCCGCTGCGGGGGGGCTTGGATGAGCAGTTCTTC	CASSPLRGGLDEQFF
NA	TRBV24-1	12	many	TRBJ2-1	TGTGCCACCAGTGCAGGGGACAATGAGCAGTTCTTC	CATSAGDNEQFF
NA	TRBV11-2	17	few	TRBJ2-3	TGTGCCAGCAGCTTACTAAAAGGACAGAGCCTCACAGATACGCAGTATTTT	CASSLLKGQSLTDTQYF
TRBD1	TRBV29-1	16	NA	TRBJ2-6	TGCAGCGTTTTGACAGGGCTACTCTCTGGGGCCAACGTCCTGACTTTC	CSVLTGLLSGANVLTF
NA	TRBV25-1	15	few	TRBJ2-7	TGTGCCAGCAGTTCATCTAGCGTCGCCTCCTACGAGCAGTACTTC	CASSSSSVASYEQYF
TRBD2	TRBV6-2/TRBV6-3	15	NA	TRBJ2-3	TGTGCCAGCAGCCTTGAGAGCGGGAGATCGGATACGCAGTATTTT	CASSLESGRSDTQYF
NA	TRBV15	17	NA	TRBJ2-3	TGTGCCACCAGCAGAGATTGGAGTAGCGGAGCCACAGATACGCAGTATTTT	CATSRDWSSGATDTQYF
NA	TRBV4-2	15	NA	TRBJ2-4	TGTGCCAGCAGCCAAGAAATCGGAGCCAAAAACATTCAGTACTTC	CASSQEIGAKNIQYF
NA	TRBV7-2	15	few	TRBJ1-5	TGTGCCAGCAGCTTAAGGTCGGGTAGCAATCAGCCCCAGCATTTT	CASSLRSGSNQPQHF
NA	TRBV18	12	few	TRBJ2-1	TGTGCCAGCTCACCGTGGACAAATGAGCAGTTCTTC	CASSPWTNEQFF
TRBD2	TRBV20-1	14	many	TRBJ2-7	TGCAGTGCTAGACGGGTAGCGGGAAGTTACGAGCAGTACTTC	CSARRVAGSYEQYF
NA	TRBV20-1	13	few	TRBJ1-2	TGCAGTGCTAGACAGGGAAGAAGCTATGGCTACACCTTC	CSARQGRSYGYTF
TRBD1	TRBV7-2	15	few	TRBJ2-7	TGTGCCAGCAGCTCGGACAGGGACCCGATATACGAGCAGTACTTC	CASSSDRDPIYEQYF
NA	TRBV29-1	14	NA	TRBJ2-7	TGCAGCGTTGAAGTCCGGGGGCCCGGGTACGAGCAGTACTTC	CSVEVRGPGYEQYF
NA	TRBV9	14	few	TRBJ1-1	TGTGCCAGCAGCCATCCCACTAGGACATATGAAGCTTTCTTT	CASSHPTRTYEAFF
NA	TRBV15	14	many	TRBJ2-5	TGTGCCACCAGCAGAGTTGACTGGGAATTCGTCCAGTACTTC	CATSRVDWEFVQYF
TRBD1	TRBV7-9	14	NA	TRBJ2-6	TGTGCCAGCTCAGAGACAGGGGGCGGGAACGTCCTGACTTTC	CASSETGGGNVLTF
NA	TRBV6-1	14	NA	TRBJ2-6	TGTGCCAGCCTTAGGTACTCTGGGGCCAACGTCCTGACTTTC	CASLRYSGANVLTF
NA	TRBV29-1	12	many	TRBJ1-1	TGCAGCGCCCACCAACTGATCACTGAAGCTTTCTTT	CSAHQLITEAFF
TRBD2	TRBV6-1	16	NA	TRBJ2-1	TGTGCCAGCAGTGCTCTCGGCGGGGGAAGTAGAAATGAGCAGTTCTTC	CASSALGGGSRNEQFF
TRBD1	TRBV20-1	12	few	TRBJ1-5	TGCAGTACAGGGGGGGAAATTCAGCCCCAGCATTTT	CSTGGEIQPQHF
NA	TRBV10-3	12	many	TRBJ2-1	TGTGCCATCAGTGAAGTTGGAAATGAGCAGTTCTTC	CAISEVGNEQFF
TRBD1	TRBV14	14	few	TRBJ2-7	TGTGCCAGCAGGCGGACAGGCGACTCCTACGAGCAGTACTTC	CASRRTGDSYEQYF
NA	TRBV20-1	14	many	TRBJ2-1	TGCAGTGCTAGAGATAGCCTCCGCAGATATGAGCAGTTCTTC	CSARDSLRRYEQFF
NA	TRBV19	15	many	TRBJ2-5	TGTGCCAGTAGTATTTACCAGGGGCACCAAGAGACCCAGTACTTC	CASSIYQGHQETQYF
NA	TRBV30	12	NA	TRBJ1-3	TGTGCCTGGAGTGCAATTTTAAACACCATATATTTT	CAWSAILNTIYF
NA	TRBV5-1	14	NA	TRBJ2-5	TGCGCCAGCAGCCGCGGGACACAGCAAGAGACCCAGTACTTC	CASSRGTQQETQYF
NA	TRBV4-3	14	NA	TRBJ1-1	TGCGCCAGCAGCCAAGGGGGCTCAGGGACTGAAGCTTTCTTT	CASSQGGSGTEAFF
NA	TRBV7-2	12	many	TRBJ2-7	TGTGCCAGCAGCCCCCTATCCTACGAGCAGTACTTC	CASSPLSYEQYF
NA	TRBV7-2	14	few	TRBJ2-2	TGTGCCAGCAGCTTAGAGGCGAACACCGGGGAGCTGTTTTTT	CASSLEANTGELFF
NA	TRBV15	14	many	TRBJ1-6	TGTGCCACCAGCAGGTACAGCCTTAATTCACCCCTCCACTTT	CATSRYSLNSPLHF
NA	TRBV29-1	12	NA	TRBJ1-4	TGCAGCGGGGGACGGATGAATGAAAAACTGTTTTTT	CSGGRMNEKLFF
TRBD1	TRBV5-4	13	NA	TRBJ1-5	TGTGCCAGCAGCTTGGGGGAACAGGGGGCCCAGCATTTT	CASSLGEQGAQHF
NA	TRBV27	10	NA	TRBJ2-7	TGTGCCAGCAGTTTATACCTGCAGTACTTC	CASSLYLQYF
TRBD2	TRBV28	14	NA	TRBJ2-1	TGTGCCAGTTGGACTAGCGGGGGGGCCTATGAGCAGTTCTTC	CASWTSGGAYEQFF
TRBD1	TRBV3-1	15	NA	TRBJ2-1	TGTGCCAGCAGCCGGCGGGTGACAGGGGGAAATGAGCAGTTCTTC	CASSRRVTGGNEQFF
TRBD1	TRBV2	14	NA	TRBJ1-6	TGTGCCAGCAGCGGGGGACAGGGATGGACACCCCTCCACTTT	CASSGGQGWTPLHF
TRBD1	TRBV7-8	17	many	TRBJ2-2	TGTGCCAGCAGCCAGCGGGACAGGGCGGCCGGCACCGGGGAGCTGTTTTTT	CASSQRDRAAGTGELFF
TRBD1	TRBV5-1	15	few	TRBJ1-1	TGCGCCAGCAGCGCGGACAGGGGAATGAACACTGAAGCTTTCTTT	CASSADRGMNTEAFF
TRBD1	TRBV5-1	16	NA	TRBJ2-7	TGCGCCAGCAGCTCACAAACAGGGGGCGACCGCTACGAGCAGTACTTC	CASSSQTGGDRYEQYF
NA	TRBV11-2	13	NA	TRBJ1-5	TGTGCCAGCAGCGGGGGCTGGGGGCAGCCCCAGCATTTT	CASSGGWGQPQHF
NA	TRBV28	16	NA	TRBJ2-6	TGTGCCAGCAGGGGGGCGATCCCCTCTGGGGCCAACGTCCTGACTTTC	CASRGAIPSGANVLTF
TRBD2	TRBV15	15	many	TRBJ2-5	TGTGCCACCAGCAGAGAGCTAGCGGGGATGGAGACCCAGTACTTC	CATSRELAGMETQYF
NA	TRBV28	14	NA	TRBJ2-3	TGTGCCAGCAGTGCCGGGGGATTCACAGATACGCAGTATTTT	CASSAGGFTDTQYF
NA	TRBV20-1	15	NA	TRBJ2-3	TGCAGTGCTAGGTCTCTTCGGGGGATCACAGATACGCAGTATTTT	CSARSLRGITDTQYF
TRBD2	TRBV20-1	15	NA	TRBJ2-3	TGCAGTCCTAGAGACCTAGCGGGAGGGGGTGGTACGCAGTATTTT	CSPRDLAGGGGTQYF
NA	TRBV5-1	15	many	TRBJ1-1	TGCGCCAGCAGCGCGATCACGGGGGTAAGCACTGAAGCTTTCTTT	CASSAITGVSTEAFF
TRBD1	TRBV11-2	16	few	TRBJ2-5	TGTGCCAGCAGCCGCCTTGGGGACAGGGTGCGAGAGACCCAGTACTTC	CASSRLGDRVRETQYF
TRBD1	TRBV20-1	13	few	TRBJ2-1	TGCAGTGCTAGTGGGACAGCCAACAATGAGCAGTTCTTC	CSASGTANNEQFF
TRBD1	TRBV11-2	18	many	TRBJ2-1	TGTGCCAGCAGCTTCCGGTTGGGACGACAGGGGGCTCCAACTGAGCAGTTCTTC	CASSFRLGRQGAPTEQFF
NA	TRBV12-3/TRBV12-4	14	many	TRBJ2-3	TGTGCCAGCAGTTTACTGCGGCCCCCAGATACGCAGTATTTT	CASSLLRPPDTQYF
NA	TRBV20-1	20	few	TRBJ2-1	TGCAGTGCTAGAGAGCCCGGGACACGGTTGAAGGGGGACTCCTACAATGAGCAGTTCTTC	CSAREPGTRLKGDSYNEQFF
TRBD1	TRBV6-5	17	NA	TRBJ1-3	TGTGCCAGCAGTTACGGGCAGGGGGCGAGCTCTGGAAACACCATATATTTT	CASSYGQGASSGNTIYF